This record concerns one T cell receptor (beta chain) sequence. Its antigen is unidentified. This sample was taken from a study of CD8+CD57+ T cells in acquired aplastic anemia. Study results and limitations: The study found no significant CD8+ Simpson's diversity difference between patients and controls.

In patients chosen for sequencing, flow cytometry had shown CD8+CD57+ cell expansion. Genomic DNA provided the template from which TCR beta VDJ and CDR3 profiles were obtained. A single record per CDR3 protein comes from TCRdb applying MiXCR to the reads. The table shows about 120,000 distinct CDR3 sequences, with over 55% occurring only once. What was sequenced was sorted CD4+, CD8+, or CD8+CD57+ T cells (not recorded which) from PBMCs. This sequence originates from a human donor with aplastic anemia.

CDR3 nucleotide sequence: TGTGCCAGTAGTCTCCGGGACAGGGGGCCGAACACTGAAGCTTTCTTT. Protein sequence: CASSLRDRGPNTEAFF. This chain links TRBV19 with TRBJ1-1, with 12 bases fitting TRBD1. The CDR3 loop spans 16 amino acids. The trim removed 5 bases at V and 1 base at J, leaving 5 bases unmatched. Germline V gene data show CDR1 as LNHDA and CDR2 as SQIVND (reference sequence).